This is a list of T cell receptor beta chains from one sample in a study of shared clonotypes between healthy human individuals. The repertoire was sequenced with immunoSEQ multiplex PCR; TCRdb's copy has only in-frame clones and lacks some. The repertoire holds roughly 500,000 clones, around 80% seen once, with approximately 13% in the top ten. The sample taken for sequencing was PBMCs. These receptors were taken from a woman between 40 and 50 years old in good health. Some clones in this sample may be carry-over from other donors' samples. Both conserved end residues are part of each CDR3. Each record gives: CDR3 DNA, CDR3 protein, J gene, CDR3 length, D gene, clone size, V gene. A D gene is named only where the DNA matches it firmly. Size tells how often a clone was seen (once, few, many) or the class of an expanded clone, and some rows leave it out.

cdr3_nt: TGTGCCAGCAGCTTTCCCGGGGGCGGTTACGAGCAGTACTTC
cdr3_aa: CASSFPGGGYEQYF
j_call: TRBJ2-7
cdr3_length: 14
d_call: .
clone_size: .
v_call: TRBV7-9

cdr3_nt: TGTGCCAGCAGTGAGGTGGCGGAAAACACCGGGGAGCTGTTTTTT
cdr3_aa: CASSEVAENTGELFF
j_call: TRBJ2-2
cdr3_length: 15
d_call: .
clone_size: .
v_call: TRBV6-1

cdr3_nt: TGTGCCATCAGTGGACTAGCGGACTCCTACGAGCAGTACTTC
cdr3_aa: CAISGLADSYEQYF
j_call: TRBJ2-7
cdr3_length: 14
d_call: TRBD2
clone_size: .
v_call: TRBV10-3

cdr3_nt: TGTGCCATCAGACCGGGGGACAGTTCCTACGAGCAGTACTTC
cdr3_aa: CAIRPGDSSYEQYF
j_call: TRBJ2-7
cdr3_length: 14
d_call: .
clone_size: .
v_call: TRBV10-3

cdr3_nt: TGTGCCATTTCGTTTCGGGGGGCTCAGCCCCAGCATTTT
cdr3_aa: CAISFRGAQPQHF
j_call: TRBJ1-5
cdr3_length: 13
d_call: .
clone_size: .
v_call: TRBV6-6

cdr3_nt: TGCGCCAGCAGCCAAGCCCCGACTAGCGGTGCTTACAATGAGCAGTTCTTC
cdr3_aa: CASSQAPTSGAYNEQFF
j_call: TRBJ2-1
cdr3_length: 17
d_call: TRBD2
clone_size: .
v_call: TRBV4-1

cdr3_nt: TGTGCCAGCAGCTTAGAAGTCCAGAGCACTGAAGCTTTCTTT
cdr3_aa: CASSLEVQSTEAFF
j_call: TRBJ1-1
cdr3_length: 14
d_call: .
clone_size: .
v_call: TRBV11-2

cdr3_nt: TGTGCTAGCAGCTTAGGGGCTAGCGGGAGGAAAAAAGAGACCCAGTACTTC
cdr3_aa: CASSLGASGRKKETQYF
j_call: TRBJ2-5
cdr3_length: 17
d_call: TRBD2
clone_size: .
v_call: TRBV7-7

cdr3_nt: TGTGCCAGCAGTATAGCGGGAGGTGGGGAAAACATTCAGTACTTC
cdr3_aa: CASSIAGGGENIQYF
j_call: TRBJ2-4
cdr3_length: 15
d_call: TRBD2
clone_size: .
v_call: TRBV2

cdr3_nt: TGTGCCAGCAGTAAAGAAGTATCCGGGACGCCGCTATATTTT
cdr3_aa: CASSKEVSGTPLYF
j_call: TRBJ1-3
cdr3_length: 14
d_call: .
clone_size: many
v_call: TRBV11-2

cdr3_nt: TGTGCCAGCAGACCTTCGGGACAGCATGAAGCTTTCTTT
cdr3_aa: CASRPSGQHEAFF
j_call: TRBJ1-1
cdr3_length: 13
d_call: TRBD1
clone_size: .
v_call: TRBV27

cdr3_nt: TGTGCCAGCAGTTACCGGCAGCTGAACACTGAAGCTTTCTTT
cdr3_aa: CASSYRQLNTEAFF
j_call: TRBJ1-1
cdr3_length: 14
d_call: .
clone_size: .
v_call: TRBV6-5

cdr3_nt: TGTGCCAGCAGCCTTGAGGACAGGAGACAAGAGACCCAGTACTTC
cdr3_aa: CASSLEDRRQETQYF
j_call: TRBJ2-5
cdr3_length: 15
d_call: TRBD1
clone_size: .
v_call: TRBV7-8

cdr3_nt: TGTGCCAGAAGCTTCAATTTCTTGGCTGAATTGATCACAGATACGCAGTATTTT
cdr3_aa: CARSFNFLAELITDTQYF
j_call: TRBJ2-3
cdr3_length: 18
d_call: .
clone_size: .
v_call: TRBV5-3

cdr3_nt: TGTGCCAGCAGCCAAGCAGGGGACAATCAGCCCCAGCATTTT
cdr3_aa: CASSQAGDNQPQHF
j_call: TRBJ1-5
cdr3_length: 14
d_call: .
clone_size: .
v_call: TRBV4-2

cdr3_nt: TGTGCCAGCAGCCCTGTAGGGGGCTCCTACGAGCAGTACTTC
cdr3_aa: CASSPVGGSYEQYF
j_call: TRBJ2-7
cdr3_length: 14
d_call: .
clone_size: once
v_call: TRBV9

cdr3_nt: TGTGCCAGCAGTTACCCGGCCGGGACACGGGCAAATGAGCAGTTCTTC
cdr3_aa: CASSYPAGTRANEQFF
j_call: TRBJ2-1
cdr3_length: 16
d_call: .
clone_size: .
v_call: TRBV28

cdr3_nt: TGTGCCAGCAGCCTACTTGGGACTAGCGGGAGCTATGAGCAGTTCTTC
cdr3_aa: CASSLLGTSGSYEQFF
j_call: TRBJ2-1
cdr3_length: 16
d_call: TRBD2
clone_size: .
v_call: TRBV27

cdr3_nt: TGCGCCAGCAGCTTGGATGGCTATGGCTACACCTTC
cdr3_aa: CASSLDGYGYTF
j_call: TRBJ1-2
cdr3_length: 12
d_call: .
clone_size: .
v_call: TRBV5-1

cdr3_nt: TGTGCCAGCTCCTTGGGGGGGGGAGCCTCCTACAATGAGCAGTTCTTC
cdr3_aa: CASSLGGGASYNEQFF
j_call: TRBJ2-1
cdr3_length: 16
d_call: TRBD2
clone_size: once
v_call: TRBV11-2

cdr3_nt: TGTGCCAGCAGTGAAGGTGGGGAAAACACTGAAGCTTTCTTT
cdr3_aa: CASSEGGENTEAFF
j_call: TRBJ1-1
cdr3_length: 14
d_call: .
clone_size: .
v_call: TRBV2

cdr3_nt: TGTGCCAGCAGTTTAAAAGGTTTGGACAGCCACTACGAGCAGTACTTC
cdr3_aa: CASSLKGLDSHYEQYF
j_call: TRBJ2-7
cdr3_length: 16
d_call: .
clone_size: few
v_call: TRBV28

cdr3_nt: TGTGCCAGCAGTTCGCCGAGCTCCTACGAGCAGTACTTC
cdr3_aa: CASSSPSSYEQYF
j_call: TRBJ2-7
cdr3_length: 13
d_call: .
clone_size: .
v_call: TRBV28

cdr3_nt: TGTGCCAGCAGCCAAGATCTACGGCCCGGCACTGAAGCTTTCTTT
cdr3_aa: CASSQDLRPGTEAFF
j_call: TRBJ1-1
cdr3_length: 15
d_call: .
clone_size: .
v_call: TRBV4-2

cdr3_nt: TGTGCCATCAGTGAGTCGGGCAGGGGGCGGTTATATGAGCAGTTCTTC
cdr3_aa: CAISESGRGRLYEQFF
j_call: TRBJ2-1
cdr3_length: 16
d_call: TRBD1
clone_size: once
v_call: TRBV10-3

cdr3_nt: TGTGCCAGCAGACCCTCAACGCGAAACATTCAGTACTTC
cdr3_aa: CASRPSTRNIQYF
j_call: TRBJ2-4
cdr3_length: 13
d_call: .
clone_size: .
v_call: TRBV28

cdr3_nt: TGTGCCAGCAGCTCCAGGACAGGGGGCCGGGGCAATCAGCCCCAGCATTTT
cdr3_aa: CASSSRTGGRGNQPQHF
j_call: TRBJ1-5
cdr3_length: 17
d_call: TRBD1
clone_size: few
v_call: TRBV7-3

cdr3_nt: TGTGCCAGCAGCGTAGGTCAGAGCGGGAGTGGGACAGATACGCAGTATTTT
cdr3_aa: CASSVGQSGSGTDTQYF
j_call: TRBJ2-3
cdr3_length: 17
d_call: TRBD2
clone_size: .
v_call: TRBV9

cdr3_nt: TGTGCCAGTAGTATAGGTGAAGGTAGCGGATCCTACGAGCAGTACTTC
cdr3_aa: CASSIGEGSGSYEQYF
j_call: TRBJ2-7
cdr3_length: 16
d_call: .
clone_size: .
v_call: TRBV19

cdr3_nt: TGTGCCAGCAGCCAAGAACCCGAGGAGGAGACCCAGTACTTC
cdr3_aa: CASSQEPEEETQYF
j_call: TRBJ2-5
cdr3_length: 14
d_call: .
clone_size: .
v_call: TRBV14

cdr3_nt: TGTGCCAGCAGCCAAGACCTGGGGCAACCCTACGAGCAGTACTTC
cdr3_aa: CASSQDLGQPYEQYF
j_call: TRBJ2-7
cdr3_length: 15
d_call: .
clone_size: .
v_call: TRBV4-2

cdr3_nt: TGTGCCAGCAGCCCTGGGCGGGGGCCCTGGGAGCAGTACTTC
cdr3_aa: CASSPGRGPWEQYF
j_call: TRBJ2-7
cdr3_length: 14
d_call: .
clone_size: .
v_call: TRBV5-4

cdr3_nt: TGTGCCAGCAGCCCGCTCGGGACTCTCAATGAGCAGTTCTTC
cdr3_aa: CASSPLGTLNEQFF
j_call: TRBJ2-1
cdr3_length: 14
d_call: .
clone_size: .
v_call: TRBV5-8

cdr3_nt: TGTGCCACCAGCAGAGAGGCGGTGGGGAACACCGGGGAGCTGTTTTTT
cdr3_aa: CATSREAVGNTGELFF
j_call: TRBJ2-2
cdr3_length: 16
d_call: .
clone_size: .
v_call: TRBV15

cdr3_nt: TGTGCCAGCAGCCCCGCTCGTCGAGGTGAGCAGTTCTTC
cdr3_aa: CASSPARRGEQFF
j_call: TRBJ2-1
cdr3_length: 13
d_call: .
clone_size: few
v_call: TRBV11-3

cdr3_nt: TGTGCCAGCAGTATCCGACAGGTACCTAATGAAAAACTGTTTTTT
cdr3_aa: CASSIRQVPNEKLFF
j_call: TRBJ1-4
cdr3_length: 15
d_call: .
clone_size: .
v_call: TRBV7-9

cdr3_nt: TGTGCCAGCAGCTTAGGTGGACTAGCGGGAGTTCGCAATGAGCAGTTCTTC
cdr3_aa: CASSLGGLAGVRNEQFF
j_call: TRBJ2-1
cdr3_length: 17
d_call: TRBD2
clone_size: .
v_call: TRBV7-3

cdr3_nt: TGTGCCAGCAGCTTAGACTACACCGGGGAGCTGTTTTTT
cdr3_aa: CASSLDYTGELFF
j_call: TRBJ2-2
cdr3_length: 13
d_call: .
clone_size: .
v_call: TRBV7-9

cdr3_nt: TGTGCCAGCAGCTTATGGTTAGCGGGAGCGGATACGCAGTATTTT
cdr3_aa: CASSLWLAGADTQYF
j_call: TRBJ2-3
cdr3_length: 15
d_call: TRBD2
clone_size: .
v_call: TRBV7-8

cdr3_nt: TGTGCCAGCAGTTCTTTAGCGGGGTACTACGAGCAGTACTTC
cdr3_aa: CASSSLAGYYEQYF
j_call: TRBJ2-7
cdr3_length: 14
d_call: TRBD2
clone_size: .
v_call: TRBV27

cdr3_nt: TGTGCCAGCAGTTACTCGAGACAGGGTGCCTCCTACGAGCAGTACTTC
cdr3_aa: CASSYSRQGASYEQYF
j_call: TRBJ2-7
cdr3_length: 16
d_call: TRBD1
clone_size: .
v_call: TRBV6-6

cdr3_nt: TGTGCCAGCAGCTCCCATACAGGGAGCTCTGGGGCCAACGTCCTGACTTTC
cdr3_aa: CASSSHTGSSGANVLTF
j_call: TRBJ2-6
cdr3_length: 17
d_call: .
clone_size: .
v_call: TRBV7-2

cdr3_nt: TGTGCCAGCAGCTCCAGACTAGCGGGGACCGCCTACGAGCAGTACTTC
cdr3_aa: CASSSRLAGTAYEQYF
j_call: TRBJ2-7
cdr3_length: 16
d_call: TRBD2
clone_size: .
v_call: TRBV9

cdr3_nt: TGTGCCAGCAGTAAAGGGGGCGCTGGTGGAAACACCATATATTTT
cdr3_aa: CASSKGGAGGNTIYF
j_call: TRBJ1-3
cdr3_length: 15
d_call: TRBD1
clone_size: .
v_call: TRBV27

cdr3_nt: TGTGCCTGGACCCCGTCCATCGACAGGTTTGGGGCCAAAAACATTCAGTACTTC
cdr3_aa: CAWTPSIDRFGAKNIQYF
j_call: TRBJ2-4
cdr3_length: 18
d_call: .
clone_size: .
v_call: TRBV30

cdr3_nt: TGCAGCGTTGACGGGAGGGCCCCGTCGAATGAGCAGTTCTTC
cdr3_aa: CSVDGRAPSNEQFF
j_call: TRBJ2-1
cdr3_length: 14
d_call: TRBD2
clone_size: .
v_call: TRBV29-1

cdr3_nt: TGTGCCAGCAGCGGAGTCATGAACACTGAAGCTTTCTTT
cdr3_aa: CASSGVMNTEAFF
j_call: TRBJ1-1
cdr3_length: 13
d_call: .
clone_size: .
v_call: TRBV5-4

cdr3_nt: TGTGCCAGCAGTACGGGACAGGGCGTCAAGCCCCAGCATTTT
cdr3_aa: CASSTGQGVKPQHF
j_call: TRBJ1-5
cdr3_length: 14
d_call: TRBD1
clone_size: .
v_call: TRBV28

cdr3_nt: TGTGCCAGCAGTCCTCCGGGACAGGGGACAGATACGCAGTATTTT
cdr3_aa: CASSPPGQGTDTQYF
j_call: TRBJ2-3
cdr3_length: 15
d_call: TRBD1
clone_size: .
v_call: TRBV28

cdr3_nt: TGTGCCAGCACCTCAGGGGGCGCAGACTCACCCCTCCACTTT
cdr3_aa: CASTSGGADSPLHF
j_call: TRBJ1-6
cdr3_length: 14
d_call: TRBD1
clone_size: .
v_call: TRBV6-1

cdr3_nt: TGTGCCAGCAGCCAGGGGACGAACACTGAAGCTTTCTTT
cdr3_aa: CASSQGTNTEAFF
j_call: TRBJ1-1
cdr3_length: 13
d_call: .
clone_size: .
v_call: TRBV16

cdr3_nt: TGTGCCAGCAGCCTAGCTGGCACTGAAGCTTTCTTT
cdr3_aa: CASSLAGTEAFF
j_call: TRBJ1-1
cdr3_length: 12
d_call: .
clone_size: few
v_call: TRBV7-9

cdr3_nt: TGTGCCAGCTCACCAAGGACTAGCGGGAACTACGAGCAGTACTTC
cdr3_aa: CASSPRTSGNYEQYF
j_call: TRBJ2-7
cdr3_length: 15
d_call: TRBD2
clone_size: .
v_call: TRBV18

cdr3_nt: TGTGCCAGCAGCCCAGGGGTGGCTAATGAAAAACTGTTTTTT
cdr3_aa: CASSPGVANEKLFF
j_call: TRBJ1-4
cdr3_length: 14
d_call: .
clone_size: .
v_call: TRBV6-5